This T cell receptor beta chain was captured in a study of cytomegalovirus exposure and HLA in healthy donors. The study's findings and limits: Some V segments could not be told apart, so they were left out, TRBV6-2 and TRBV6-3 among them. An analysis done earlier found most TCR beta V segments productive about 87% or about 30% of the time.

This PCR relied on a set of 60 Vbeta primers and 13 Jbeta primers. Only in-frame clones appear in the TCRdb table, and some are missing; sequencing was by immunoSEQ multiplex PCR. This table has fewer than 100,000 clones, around 73% appearing once. Points on this clone: Its antigen is not identified.

The CDR3 spans 15 residues. V was shortened by 3 bases and J by 3 bases, with 13 bases between the two germline ends. Germline V gene sequence: CDR1 LNHDA, CDR2 SQIVND (reference sequence). The chain employs TRBV19 and TRBJ2-3; D unclear. Sample: PBMCs. The receptor was isolated from a woman aged 40 to 49 in good health and CMV-seropositive. The CDR3 DNA follows: TGTGCCAGTAGTATTTCTTGGGCTTCTACAGATACGCAGTATTTT. The encoded protein is CASSISWASTDTQYF.